Listed here are 32 T cell receptor beta chains from one sample, sequenced in a study of T cells in Graves' hyperthyroidism and ophthalmopathy. The investigators amplified TCR beta CDR3 regions from RNA transcripts. When the TCR CDR3 underwent first-round RT-PCR, the HTBI primer set was used. Each CDR3 protein is one row after TCRdb ran MiXCR on the multiplex PCR reads. Of 300,000 to 450,000 distinct CDR3 sequences listed, approximately 25% are singletons. The sequencing sample was made of blood. All receptors derive from a man aged 45-65 years with Graves' hyperthyroidism.

The chain is built from TRBV20-1 and TRBJ2-5; D is unresolved. CDR3 length: 12 amino acids. Trimming pared 3 bases from V and 3 bases from J, leaving 8 bases between. Per the germline V gene, CDR1 is DFQATT and CDR2 is SNEGSKA (reference sequence). CDR3 loop: CSASLVEETQYF. CDR3 nucleotides: TGCAGTGCTAGTCTAGTAGAAGAGACCCAGTACTTC.

This chain links TRBV3-1 with TRBJ2-1, with 11 bases aligning to TRBD2. Per germline, CDR1 LGHDT and CDR2 YNNKEL (reference sequence). V was pared by 6 bases and J by 5 bases, with 9 bases of the junction left unmatched. This CDR3 has 16 residues. The CDR3 DNA follows: TGTGCCAGCAGTTTAATCTCTAGCGGGGGGCACAATGAGCAGTTCTTC. Translating gives CASSLISSGGHNEQFF.

The V call is TRBV12-3 or TRBV12-4, the J call TRBJ2-5; a possible D gene is TRBD2 (6 bases). The CDR3 loop spans 15 amino acids. V was trimmed by 3 bases and J by 2 bases, leaving 13 bases between them. The CDR3 DNA reads TGTGCCAGCAGTTTTAACGGACTACCTCAAGAGACCCAGTACTTC. Translated, it gives CASSFNGLPQETQYF.

V usage is TRBV5-1 and J usage is TRBJ1-2; 7 nucleotides agree with TRBD1. V dropped 4 bases and J dropped 4; count of bases not matched to a gene: 4. Per the germline V gene, CDR1 is SGHRS and CDR2 is YFSETQ. The CDR3 contains 13 residues. The CDR3 loop reads CASSPWTGYGYTF. The CDR3 nucleotides read TGCGCCAGCAGCCCATGGACAGGCTATGGCTACACCTTC.

A few counts support this clonotype. At one boundary the junction diverges from the germline segment, which might be a read error. The chain links TRBV3-1 to TRBJ2-5, with D possibly TRBD2 on 5 matching bases. Germline CDR1 LGHDT, CDR2 YNNKEL (reference sequence). This CDR3 comprises 12 residues. The CDR3 is CASSQGSGLQAF. The CDR3 DNA is TGTGCCAGCAGCCAAGGCTCCGGACTCCAGGCCTTC.

This clonotype was observed a handful of times. CDR3 nucleotide sequence: TGTGCCAGCAGCCCCATAGGGACCAGCTTCCATGAGCAGTTCTTC. It codes for CASSPIGTSFHEQFF. The rearrangement joins TRBV5-4 to TRBJ2-1; D is tentatively TRBD1 or TRBD2 (5 bases each). Germline CDR1 reads SGHNT; CDR2 reads YYREEE (reference sequence). The length of the CDR3 is 15 residues. V gave up 4 bases and J gave up 8 bases, with 19 bases separating them.

This clonotype has ten or more counts. The rearrangement links TRBV29-1 to TRBJ1-1; D is possibly TRBD1 (5 bases). The CDR3 spans 13 residues. V was cut by 7 bases and J by 4 bases, with 16 bases left in between. The germline V gene has CDR1 SQVTM and CDR2 ANQGSEA. The CDR3 protein is CSATGVGVTEAFF. The CDR3 DNA follows: TGCAGCGCCACCGGGGTGGGGGTCACTGAAGCTTTCTTT.

The CDR3 DNA reads TGTGCCAGCAGTTTTGTTAGACCACACCTTTACAATGAGCAGTTCTTC. Its translation: CASSFVRPHLYNEQFF. The V call is TRBV27, the J call TRBJ2-1; no definite D call. Per germline, CDR1 MNHEY and CDR2 SMNVEV (reference sequence). This CDR3 is 16 amino acids long. The ends were cut back, 3 bases at V and 4 bases at J, with 16 bases in the middle.

The chain is built from TRBV20-1 and TRBJ1-6; D is perhaps TRBD1 (5 bases). V was shortened by 0 bases and J by 15 bases, with 21 bases between the two germline ends. In germline, CDR1 is DFQATT, CDR2 SNEGSKA (reference sequence). This CDR3 is built from 15 residues. The CDR3 DNA is TGCAGTGCTAGAGATCTTAATAGGTCTGGGGCACGCCTCCACTTT. Amino acid sequence: CSARDLNRSGARLHF.

V and J are TRBV11-3 and TRBJ1-1; D is ambiguous. CDR3 length: 11 amino acids. V was shortened by 6 bases and J by 2 bases, with 4 bases between the two germline ends. Germline CDR1 and CDR2: SGHNT and YENEEA. The CDR3 protein is CASSTNTEAFF. The CDR3 bases are TGTGCCAGCAGTACAAACACTGAAGCTTTCTTT.

The chain links TRBV6-1 to TRBJ2-2, with no clear D. CDR1 is MNHNS, CDR2 SASEGT, per germline. V shed 1 base and J shed 9 bases, with 12 bases lying between them. CDR3 length equals 14 residues. CDR3 residues: CASSEGGYLRELFF. The CDR3 DNA reads as TGTGCCAGCAGTGAAGGAGGTTATCTGAGGGAGCTGTTTTTT.

The rearrangement joins TRBV28 to TRBJ2-1; 7 nucleotides match TRBD2. Trimming at V came to 6 bases and at J to 0 bases, leaving 8 bases not matched to a gene. The length of the CDR3 is 16 residues. Germline V CDR1 and CDR2: MDHEN, SYDVKM. CDR3 residues: CASSQPWTSSYNEQFF. For the CDR3, the DNA is TGTGCCAGCAGCCAACCTTGGACTAGCTCCTACAATGAGCAGTTCTTC. The whole variable domain, remainder taken from reference TRBV28 and TRBJ2-1, is DVKVTQSSRYLVKRTGEKVFLECVQDMDHENMFWYRQDPGLGLRLIYFSYDVKMKEKGDIPEGYSVSREKKERFSLILESASTNQTSMYLCASSQPWTSSYNEQFFGPGTRLTVL.

This rearrangement joins TRBV9 to TRBJ2-7, with D possibly being TRBD1 (6 bases). Germline loops: CDR1 SGDLS, CDR2 YYNGEE. The CDR3 sequence is 15 residues long. V gave up 4 bases and J gave up 4 bases, with 18 bases separating them. CDR3 bases: TGTGCCAGCAGCCTAACAGCCGGCAGGGGATACGAGCAGTACTTC. Its translation is CASSLTAGRGYEQYF.

This clonotype was observed a handful of times. The chain recombines TRBV27 with TRBJ1-4, with D perhaps TRBD1 (6 bases). Trimming took 5 bases from V and 13 from J, leaving 20 bases between them. The CDR3 spans 14 residues. CDR1 and CDR2 (germline): MNHEY, SMNVEV (reference sequence). In DNA, the CDR3 is TGTGCCAGCAGTCCCCCCGGACAGCAGTGGGGACTGTTTTTT. Translated, it gives CASSPPGQQWGLFF.

This clonotype was counted only a few times. The gene calls are TRBV18 and TRBJ2-4, with D possibly being TRBD2 (5 bases). The V gene's germline CDR1 is KGHSH and CDR2 LQKENI. This CDR3 comprises 15 residues. V lost 2 bases, J lost 0 bases, and 8 bases lay in between. The CDR3 bases are TGTGCCAGCTCACCAGACGGACTAGCCAAAAACATTCAGTACTTC. The encoded protein is CASSPDGLAKNIQYF.

This clonotype appeared a few times. CDR3 amino acids: CASSQAYSYEQYF. DNA for the CDR3: TGTGCCAGCAGCCAAGCCTACTCCTACGAGCAGTACTTC. The V call is TRBV3-1, the J call TRBJ2-7, with D uncertain. This CDR3 comprises 13 residues. V lost 1 base and J lost 0, with 4 bases in between. The germline V gene has CDR1 LGHDT and CDR2 YNNKEL (reference sequence).

The V call is TRBV6-2 or TRBV6-3, the J call TRBJ1-6; maybe TRBD1 (6 bases). This CDR3 spans 15 amino acids. Germline CDR1 MNHEY, CDR2 SVGEGT. The V end was cut by 11 bases, the J end by 16 bases, with 30 bases between. The CDR3 loop is CAPPHKGTPNQPLHF. The CDR3 DNA reads as TGTGCCCCTCCCCATAAAGGGACACCTAACCAACCACTCCACTTT.

This clonotype was observed a few times. V gene TRBV6-2 or TRBV6-3 combines with J gene TRBJ2-1; D is unresolved. Per germline, CDR1 MNHEY and CDR2 SVGEGT. The germline V and J ends were trimmed by 8 bases and 6 bases, with 20 bases remaining between them. There are 15 residues in the CDR3. The DNA for the CDR3 is TGTGCCAGCCGTCTCCCGGACCCCTCGCGCAATGAGCAGTTCTTC. Amino acid sequence: CASRLPDPSRNEQFF.

Ten or more counts support this clonotype. V gene TRBV28 combines with J gene TRBJ2-1; D perhaps matches TRBD2 (5 bases). The CDR3 length is 13 residues. The V end was cut by 6 bases, the J end by 3 bases, with 9 bases between. The germline V gene encodes CDR1 MDHEN and CDR2 SYDVKM. The CDR3 bases are TGTGCCAGCAGCTTAAGCGGCTACAATGAGCAGTTCTTC. Translation: CASSLSGYNEQFF.

Comment on this clonotype: Because the CDR3's place on the DNA is in doubt, the DNA is left out and the CDR3 is given as listed by TCRdb. The V and J genes are TRBV6-5 and TRBJ2-2; the table assigns TRBD1, which was not confirmed against the DNA. Germline V gives CDR1 MNHEY, CDR2 SVGAGI. A total of 16 residues make up the CDR3, ends included. The chain's CDR3 is CASSYPMTGRPGSCFF.

V gene TRBV4-1 combines with J gene TRBJ2-4; 7 bases align to TRBD1. Germline trimming cut 0 bases from V and 0 bases from J; bases unmatched to any gene: 11. Per germline, CDR1 MGHRA and CDR2 YSYEKL. The CDR3 extends over 19 amino acids. The CDR3 nucleotides read TGCGCCAGCAGCCAAGATCGGCGACAGGGTCAATTAGCCAAAAACATTCAGTACTTC. It codes for CASSQDRRQGQLAKNIQYF.

This clonotype came up many times. V usage is TRBV11-3 and J usage is TRBJ2-7, with a weak D call TRBD1 (6 bases). Germline-derived CDR1 and CDR2 are SGHNT and YENEEA. Trimming pared 5 bases from V and 0 bases from J, leaving 11 bases between. CDR3 length equals 14 residues. The CDR3 DNA reads TGTGCCAGCAGCCCCCGACAGGTCTCCTACGAGCAGTACTTC. It yields the protein CASSPRQVSYEQYF.

The chain couples TRBV10-1 to TRBJ2-1; weak D call: TRBD2 (6 bases). Trimming pared 3 bases from V and 6 bases from J, leaving 15 bases between. The CDR3 runs 15 residues. From germline, CDR1 is WNHNN and CDR2 SYGVQD (reference sequence). The CDR3 DNA reads TGCGCCAGCAGTGATCCGGGACGGGGGATCAATGAGCAGTTCTTC. Translated, it gives CASSDPGRGINEQFF.

This clonotype was detected a few times. The gene calls are TRBV20-1 and TRBJ2-5; tentative D call: TRBD2 (6 bases). This CDR3 has 13 amino acids. V was shortened by 6 bases and J by 7 bases, with 18 bases between the two germline ends. Germline values: CDR1 DFQATT, CDR2 SNEGSKA (reference sequence). The CDR3, as DNA: TGCAGTGCCCCCTTGACGGGAGAGCCGACCCAGTACTTC. As protein: CSAPLTGEPTQYF.

The V and J genes are TRBV5-1 and TRBJ1-3; no clear D. V dropped 0 bases and J dropped 0 bases, with 10 bases sitting between them. The CDR3 runs 16 residues. From germline, CDR1 is SGHRS and CDR2 YFSETQ. CDR3 region: CASSLAEQSSGNTIYF. CDR3 in DNA: TGCGCCAGCAGCTTGGCCGAACAGAGCTCTGGAAACACCATATATTTT.

The chain couples TRBV2 to TRBJ2-3; D possibly uses TRBD1 or TRBD2 (5 bases each). Germline assignment: CDR1 SNHLY and CDR2 FYNNEI. Trimming shortened V by 7 bases and J by 3 bases, and 11 bases separated the two germline ends. This CDR3 is built from 13 residues. CDR3 region: CASNEGETDTQYF. As DNA, the CDR3 is TGTGCCAGCAACGAAGGGGAGACAGATACGCAGTATTTT.

CDR3 residues: CASSRSGQTYQETQYF. The CDR3 DNA sequence: TGTGCCAGCAGCAGGTCGGGACAAACGTACCAAGAGACCCAGTACTTC. The gene calls are TRBV9 and TRBJ2-5, with D possibly being TRBD1 (6 bases). Germline V gives CDR1 SGDLS, CDR2 YYNGEE. The germline V and J ends were trimmed by 4 bases and 0 bases, with 16 bases remaining between them. The CDR3 extends over 16 amino acids.

The chain has TRBV5-6 and TRBJ1-5; D unresolved. Germline V gene sequence: CDR1 SGHDT, CDR2 YYEEEE. The CDR3 sequence is 13 residues long. Trimming took off 0 bases at V and 13 bases at J, with 14 bases between the two ends. The CDR3 spells CASSLGAGPGQHF. As DNA, the CDR3 is TGTGCCAGCAGCTTGGGCGCGGGCCCTGGACAGCATTTT.

The J gene is TRBJ1-1, the V gene TRBV19; D remains unclear. This CDR3 has 14 amino acids. Trimming shortened V by 0 bases and J by 1 base, and 6 bases separated the two germline ends. The V gene's germline CDR1 is LNHDA and CDR2 SQIVND (reference sequence). CDR3 nucleotides: TGTGCCAGTAGTATAGACACACCGAACACTGAAGCTTTCTTT. Translated: CASSIDTPNTEAFF.

The gene calls are TRBV4-1 and TRBJ2-7, with TRBD2 identical over 7 bases. The V gene's germline CDR1 is MGHRA and CDR2 YSYEKL. The CDR3 totals 16 residues. The V segment lost 0 bases and the J segment 0 bases; nucleotides outside the gene matches: 5. The CDR3 DNA is TGCGCCAGCAGCCAAGATAGCGGGTTCAGCTCCTACGAGCAGTACTTC. It yields the protein CASSQDSGFSSYEQYF.

This clonotype was seen at least ten times. The gene calls are TRBV30 and TRBJ1-1; no clear D gene. From germline, CDR1 is GTSNPN and CDR2 SVGIG (reference sequence). Trimming left V 5 bases short and J 2 bases short, with 3 bases between. CDR3 length equals 10 residues. The CDR3 nucleotides are TGTGCCTGGTCTAACACTGAAGCTTTCTTT. It codes for CAWSNTEAFF.

The chain employs TRBV7-2 and TRBJ2-1, with D uncertain. The CDR3 totals 17 residues. Germline CDR1 reads SGHTA; CDR2 reads FQGNSA. Trimming stripped 1 base from V and 3 bases from J, with 16 bases between. DNA of the CDR3: TGTGCCAGCAGCTTAGATCTCCAAACGCGATTCTACAATGAGCAGTTCTTC. Translated, it gives CASSLDLQTRFYNEQFF.